Presented here are 4 T cell receptor beta chains from one specimen sequenced in a study of T cell changes during pregnancy in multiple sclerosis. Generated by immunoSEQ multiplex PCR, the TCRdb table keeps only in-frame clones and is missing some. In the table there are 20,000 to 25,000 clones, 80% to 95% of which are singletons. This specimen consisted of CD4+ T cells from peripheral blood mononuclear cells, obtained after pregnancy. Receptors originate from a female donor in good health, enrolled as a control in a pregnancy study.

The chain has TRBV6-1 and TRBJ1-2; 7 bases map to TRBD1. The V segment lost 6 bases and the J segment 4 bases; nucleotides outside the gene matches: 5. CDR3 length: 13 residues. Germline V gives CDR1 MNHNS, CDR2 SASEGT. The DNA for the CDR3 is TGTGCCAGCAGGCTGGGACAGCTCTATGGCTACACCTTC. Translating gives CASRLGQLYGYTF.

V gene TRBV7-3 combines with J gene TRBJ2-5; 9 positions match TRBD2. Germline lookup yields CDR1 SGHTA and CDR2 FQGTGA. The trim removed 2 bases at V and 5 bases at J, leaving 6 bases unmatched. The CDR3 is 15 residues long. The CDR3 reads CASSLGTSRGETQYF. The CDR3 region has the DNA TGTGCCAGCAGCTTAGGGACTAGCCGCGGGGAGACCCAGTACTTC. Full variable domain (outside the CDR3, taken from reference TRBV7-3 and TRBJ2-5): GAGVSQTPSNKVTEKGKYVELRCDPISGHTALYWYRQSLGQGPEFLIYFQGTGAADDSGLPNDRFFAVRPEGSVSTLKIQRTERGDSAVYLCASSLGTSRGETQYFGPGTRLLVL.

The chain uses TRBV18 and TRBJ2-5; TRBD2 matches at 11 bases. Trimming cost V 4 bases and J 4 bases; bases outside gene matches: 5. The CDR3 consists of 15 residues. Germline values: CDR1 KGHSH, CDR2 LQKENI. CDR3: CASSLAGGPVETQYF. In DNA form, the CDR3 reads TGTGCCAGCTCACTAGCGGGAGGGCCGGTAGAGACCCAGTACTTC. Variable domain in full (rest from reference TRBV18 and TRBJ2-5): NAGVMQNPRHLVRRRGQEARLRCSPMKGHSHVYWYRQLPEEGLKFMVYLQKENIIDESGMPKERFSAEFPKEGPSILRIQQVVRGDSAAYFCASSLAGGPVETQYFGPGTRLLVL.

The rearrangement uses TRBV7-9 and TRBJ1-4; D gene ambiguous. The CDR3 runs to 14 residues. With 6 bases removed from V and 0 bases from J, the gap between germline ends came to 8 bases. Germline V gene data show CDR1 as SEHNR and CDR2 as FQNEAQ (reference sequence). The CDR3 DNA reads TGTGCCAGCAGGAGAGCCGCAACTAATGAAAAACTGTTTTTT. Its protein is CASRRAATNEKLFF.